This T cell receptor (beta chain) derives from a study of blood T cell repertoires in COVID-19. This clone was detected a few times. The assay was immunoSEQ multiplex PCR, and TCRdb's table has in-frame clones only and misses some. Of approximately 290,000 clones listed, nearly 90% are singletons. The CDR3 consists of 12 residues. Germline assignment: CDR1 MNHNS and CDR2 SASEGT. V was pared by 3 bases and J by 8 bases, with 10 bases between. Sequencing was carried out using PBMCs or T cells enriched from blood (not recorded which). This chain links TRBV6-1 with TRBJ1-2; D gene ambiguous. This TCR was recovered from a woman between 18 and 29 years old with acute COVID-19. This chain's CDR3 is CASSEVERGYTF. The CDR3 nucleotides read TGTGCCAGCAGTGAGGTCGAGCGGGGCTACACCTTC.